This T cell receptor beta chain was recorded in a study of response to subunit inactivated influenza vaccine. TCRdb re-called the RT-PCR reads through MiXCR, storing one row per CDR3 protein. The sample shows about 700,000 distinct CDR3 sequences, about 15% of them seen only once. Trimming took 8 bases from V and 6 from J, leaving 2 bases between them. CDR1 MNHNS and CDR2 SASEGT come from the germline V gene. The CDR3 runs 10 residues. This clonotype was seen ten or more times. This sample comprised PBMCs from blood, obtained approximately 13 days after vaccination. The chain has TRBV6-1 and TRBJ1-6; D unclear. The receptor's source is a man in his fifties who received an inactivated influenza vaccine. The CDR3 bases are TGTGCCAGCCTTAATTCACCCCTCCACTTT. Protein product: CASLNSPLHF.